The present T cell receptor (beta chain) was sequenced within a study of CD4 T cells in relation to SARS-CoV-2 and coronaviruses. In the study overall: No peptide or an HIV-1 Nef peptide pool served as negative control.

CDR3 size: 13 residues. V was clipped by 3 bases and J by 6 bases; unmatched bases: 4. Germline values: CDR1 MNHEY, CDR2 SMNVEV (reference sequence). About this clone itself: The antigen remains undetermined.

Before the COVID-19 pandemic, during about 2010-2018, CD4+ T cells were taken from unexposed donors. CD4+ T cells were isolated from the cells after around 11 days of culture. As cell numbers allowed, unexposed-donor CD4+ T cells faced SARS-CoV-2 S/N and four cold-coronavirus spikes. Cultures received half-medium IL-2 refreshes on days 3 and 7. Findings and caveats of the study: In around 67% of donors, memory CD4+ clonotypes crossrecognized SARS-CoV-2 and at least one common cold coronavirus spike.

Generated by immunoSEQ multiplex PCR, the TCRdb table keeps only in-frame clones and is missing some. The sample consists of under 25,000 clones, about two thirds of them appearing once. The source material was CD4+ T cells from PBMCs, cultured in vitro. V is TRBV27 and J is TRBJ1-1; 7 bases fit TRBD1. This TCR was recovered from a human donor in good health. The CDR3 bases are TGTGCCAGCAGTTTTAAGGGGGCCTCTGAAGCTTTCTTT. It yields the protein CASSFKGASEAFF.